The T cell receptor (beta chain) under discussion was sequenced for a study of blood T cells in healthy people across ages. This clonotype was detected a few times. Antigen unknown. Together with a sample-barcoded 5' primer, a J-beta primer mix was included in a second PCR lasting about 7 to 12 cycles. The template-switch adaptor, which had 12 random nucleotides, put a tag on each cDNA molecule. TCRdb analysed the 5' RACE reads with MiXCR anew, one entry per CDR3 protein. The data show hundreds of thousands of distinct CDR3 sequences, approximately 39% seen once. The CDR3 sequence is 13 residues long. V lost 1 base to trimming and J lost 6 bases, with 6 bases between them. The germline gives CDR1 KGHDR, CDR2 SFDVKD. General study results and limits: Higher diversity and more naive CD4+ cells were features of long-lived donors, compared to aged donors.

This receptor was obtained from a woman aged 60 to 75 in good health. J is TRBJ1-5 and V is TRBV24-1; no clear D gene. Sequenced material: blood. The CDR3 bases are TGTGCCACCAGTGATTTAGGTCCTCAGCCCCAGCATTTT. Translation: CATSDLGPQPQHF.